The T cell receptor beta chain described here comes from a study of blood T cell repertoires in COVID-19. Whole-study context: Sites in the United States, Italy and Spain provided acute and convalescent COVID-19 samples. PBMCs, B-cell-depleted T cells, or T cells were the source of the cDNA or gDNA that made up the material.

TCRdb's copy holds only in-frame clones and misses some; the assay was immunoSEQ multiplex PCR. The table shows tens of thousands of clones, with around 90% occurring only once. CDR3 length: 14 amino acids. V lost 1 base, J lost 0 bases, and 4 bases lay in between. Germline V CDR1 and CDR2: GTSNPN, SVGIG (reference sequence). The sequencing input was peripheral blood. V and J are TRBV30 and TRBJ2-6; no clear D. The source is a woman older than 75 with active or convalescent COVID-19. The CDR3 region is CAWSADSGANVLTF. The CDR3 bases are TGTGCCTGGAGTGCAGACTCTGGGGCCAACGTCCTGACTTTC.